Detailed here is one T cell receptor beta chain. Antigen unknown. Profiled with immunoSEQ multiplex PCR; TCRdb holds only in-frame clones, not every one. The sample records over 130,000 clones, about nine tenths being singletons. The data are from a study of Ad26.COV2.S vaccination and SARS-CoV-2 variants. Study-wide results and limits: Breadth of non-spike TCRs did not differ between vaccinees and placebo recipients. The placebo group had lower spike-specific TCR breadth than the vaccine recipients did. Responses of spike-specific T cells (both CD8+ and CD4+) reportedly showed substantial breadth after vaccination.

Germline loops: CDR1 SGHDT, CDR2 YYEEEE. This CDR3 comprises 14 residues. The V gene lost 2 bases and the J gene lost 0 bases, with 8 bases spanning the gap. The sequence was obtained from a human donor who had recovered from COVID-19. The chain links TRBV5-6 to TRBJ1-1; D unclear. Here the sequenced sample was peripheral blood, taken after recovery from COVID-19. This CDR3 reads CASSFGLMNTEAFF. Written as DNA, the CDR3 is TGTGCCAGCAGCTTTGGCCTCATGAACACTGAAGCTTTCTTT.